The 10 T cell receptor beta chains below were found in one sample sequenced in a study of CD8+ T cells in alopecia areata. Isolated RNA was reverse transcribed into cDNA used as the sequencing template. The method was immunoSEQ multiplex PCR; TCRdb's version includes in-frame clones alone and lacks a portion of them. The repertoire holds around 120,000 clones, with about two fifths as singletons. Sequenced sample: CD4+ T cells sorted from blood. The receptors were sampled from a human donor with alopecia areata.

The rearrangement joins TRBV9 to TRBJ2-1; either TRBD1 or TRBD2 may supply D (5 bases each). CDR1 is SGDLS, CDR2 YYNGEE, per germline. CDR3 length equals 15 residues. V gave up 4 bases and J gave up 0 bases, with 11 bases separating them. The CDR3 protein is CASSRDLSSYNEQFF. DNA for the CDR3: TGTGCCAGCAGCCGGGACCTGAGCTCCTACAATGAGCAGTTCTTC. Full variable domain (missing parts from reference TRBV9 and TRBJ2-1): DSGVTQTPKHLITATGQRVTLRCSPRSGDLSVYWYQQSLDQGLQFLIQYYNGEERAKGNILERFSAQQFPDLHSELNLSSLELGDSALYFCASSRDLSSYNEQFFGPGTRLTVL.

This clone was seen more than once but under ten times. The genes are TRBV19 and TRBJ2-3; TRBD1 agrees at 11 bases. Germline V gene sequence: CDR1 LNHDA, CDR2 SQIVND (reference sequence). The CDR3 runs 17 residues. J gave up 2 bases and V 6 bases, and 10 bases lay outside the gene matches. The CDR3 region has the DNA TGTGCCAGTAGCAATCGCGGGACAGGGGGAACCACAGATACGCAGTATTTT. Protein: CASSNRGTGGTTDTQYF.

The chain links TRBV30 to TRBJ2-1, with 7 positions matching TRBD2. The V gene's germline CDR1 is GTSNPN and CDR2 SVGIG (reference sequence). This CDR3 is built from 15 residues. V lost 4 bases and J lost 3; bases outside the gene matches: 9. The CDR3 DNA is TGTGCCTGGAAGGTCCCTAGCGGAAACTACAATGAGCAGTTCTTC. The encoded protein is CAWKVPSGNYNEQFF. Using reference TRBV30 and TRBJ2-1 for the parts outside the CDR3, the full variable domain is SQTIHQWPATLVQPVGSPLSLECTVEGTSNPNLYWYRQAAGRGLQLLFYSVGIGQISSEVPQNLSASRPQDRQFILSSKKLLLSDSGFYLCAWKVPSGNYNEQFFGPGTRLTVL.

This chain uses TRBV5-1 with TRBJ2-5; the D gene is possibly TRBD1 (6 bases). V was trimmed by 4 bases and J by 3 bases, leaving 13 bases between them. Germline V gives CDR1 SGHRS, CDR2 YFSETQ. The CDR3 contains 14 residues. The chain's CDR3 is CASSRGQREETQYF. The DNA for the CDR3 is TGCGCCAGCAGCCGAGGACAGCGAGAAGAGACCCAGTACTTC.

This clone was observed a handful of times. J is TRBJ1-1 and V is TRBV7-9; D call uncertain. The germline CDR1 and CDR2 sequences are SEHNR and FQNEAQ (reference sequence). V lost 2 bases and J 4 bases, leaving 14 bases between the germline ends. The CDR3 runs 15 residues. The CDR3 DNA reads as TGTGCCAGCAGCTTATATTCGGGCCCGAGCACTGAAGCTTTCTTT. Its protein product is CASSLYSGPSTEAFF.

This rearrangement joins TRBV4-1 to TRBJ2-3, with D tentatively TRBD2 (5 bases). The germline gives CDR1 MGHRA, CDR2 YSYEKL. The germline V and J ends were trimmed by 4 bases and 0 bases, with 14 bases remaining between them. This CDR3 is 16 amino acids long. In DNA, the CDR3 is TGCGCCAGCAGCCTCAGCGGTGGGTGGAGCACAGATACGCAGTATTTT. Its translation is CASSLSGGWSTDTQYF.

This clone was counted between two and nine times. The chain links TRBV27 to TRBJ1-1; D gene ambiguous. The CDR3 is made up of 13 amino acids. Trimming pared 4 bases from V and 0 bases from J, leaving 6 bases between. Germline CDR1 reads MNHEY; CDR2 reads SMNVEV (reference sequence). The CDR3 here is CASSYGMNTEAFF. CDR3 DNA sequence: TGTGCCAGCAGTTACGGGATGAACACTGAAGCTTTCTTT.

CDR3 nucleotide sequence: TGCGCCAGCAGCCCTGGACTAGCGGCAGATACGCAGTATTTT. The encoded protein is CASSPGLAADTQYF. The rearrangement joins TRBV5-1 to TRBJ2-3, with 10 positions matching TRBD2. The CDR3 is made up of 14 amino acids. Germline values: CDR1 SGHRS, CDR2 YFSETQ. Trimming removed 4 bases from V and 4 bases from J; junction bases left unmatched: 3.

V gene TRBV4-3 combines with J gene TRBJ2-5, with 7 nucleotides matching TRBD1. With V trimmed by 4 bases and J by 3 bases, 5 bases remained unmatched. The germline V gene encodes CDR1 LGHNA and CDR2 YSLEER. This CDR3 has 14 residues. DNA for the CDR3: TGCGCCAGCAGCCGTGGGACAGAGAAAGAGACCCAGTACTTC. Translation: CASSRGTEKETQYF.

The chain links TRBV15 to TRBJ2-7; 7 nucleotides match TRBD2. Germline lookup yields CDR1 LNHNV and CDR2 YYDKDF (reference sequence). The CDR3 is 15 amino acids. J gave up 4 bases and V 4 bases, and 10 bases lay outside the gene matches. The CDR3 DNA reads as TGTGCCACCAGCACCGGACTAGTAGTAGAGTACGAGCAGTACTTC. Translated, it gives CATSTGLVVEYEQYF.